Included here is one T cell receptor beta chain sequence, with context. As yet, its antigen is unknown. These data originate in a study of beta chain features in type 1 diabetes. Notes on the study in general: There was a moderate but significant shortening of TCRB CDR3s in all four CD4+ subsets of Type 1 diabetes patients.

Reverse transcription of all isolated RNA meant that expressed TCRB transcripts were sequenced. The table came from immunoSEQ multiplex PCR; TCRdb's copy has only in-frame clones and leaves some out. Of approximately 730,000 clones in the sample, around an eighth were seen once. Donors underwent one heparinised blood draw, about 110 mL on average. CDR1 is ENHRY, CDR2 SYGVKD, per germline. V shed 11 bases and J shed 4 bases, with 15 bases lying between them. The length of the CDR3 is 13 residues. Sequenced sample: naive CD4+ T cells from blood. The chain employs TRBV10-3 and TRBJ1-3; D not resolved. The source of this sequence is a man between 18 and 29 years old with type 1 diabetes. The CDR3 DNA follows: TGTGCCTTCTCCTCCGTGGCAGGAAACACCATATATTTT. This translates into CAFSSVAGNTIYF.